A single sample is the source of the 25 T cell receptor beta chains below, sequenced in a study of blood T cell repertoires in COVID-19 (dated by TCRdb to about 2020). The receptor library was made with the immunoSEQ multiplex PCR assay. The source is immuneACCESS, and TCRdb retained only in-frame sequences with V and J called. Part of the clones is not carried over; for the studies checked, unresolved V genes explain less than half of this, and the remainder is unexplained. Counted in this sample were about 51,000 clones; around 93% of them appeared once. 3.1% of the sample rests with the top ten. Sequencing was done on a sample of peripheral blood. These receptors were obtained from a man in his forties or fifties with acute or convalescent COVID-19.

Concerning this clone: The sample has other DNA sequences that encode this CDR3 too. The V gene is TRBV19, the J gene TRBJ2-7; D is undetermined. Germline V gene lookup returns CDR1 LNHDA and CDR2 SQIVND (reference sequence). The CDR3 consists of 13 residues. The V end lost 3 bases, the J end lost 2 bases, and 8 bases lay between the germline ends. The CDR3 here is CASSINLPYEQYF. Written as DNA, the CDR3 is TGTGCCAGTAGTATTAACTTACCCTACGAGCAGTACTTC.

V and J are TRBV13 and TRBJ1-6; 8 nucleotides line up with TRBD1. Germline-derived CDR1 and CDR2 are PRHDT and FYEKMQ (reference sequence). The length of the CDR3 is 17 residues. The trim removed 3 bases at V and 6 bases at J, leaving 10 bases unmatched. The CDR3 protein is CASSFHTTGEVNSPLHF. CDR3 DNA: TGTGCCAGCAGCTTCCATACGACAGGGGAAGTTAATTCACCCCTCCACTTT.

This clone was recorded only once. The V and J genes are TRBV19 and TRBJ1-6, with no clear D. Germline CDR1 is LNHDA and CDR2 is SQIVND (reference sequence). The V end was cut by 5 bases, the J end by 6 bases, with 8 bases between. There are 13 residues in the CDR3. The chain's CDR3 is CASSWQVNSPLHF. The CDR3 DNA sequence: TGTGCCAGTAGTTGGCAGGTTAATTCACCCCTCCACTTT.

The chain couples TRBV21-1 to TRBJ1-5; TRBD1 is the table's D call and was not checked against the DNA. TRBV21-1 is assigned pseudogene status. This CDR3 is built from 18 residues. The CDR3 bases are TGTGCCAGCAGCAAGGGTTCTTCCGGGACAGGGGAGGATCAGCCCCAGCATTTT. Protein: CASSKGSSGTGEDQPQHF.

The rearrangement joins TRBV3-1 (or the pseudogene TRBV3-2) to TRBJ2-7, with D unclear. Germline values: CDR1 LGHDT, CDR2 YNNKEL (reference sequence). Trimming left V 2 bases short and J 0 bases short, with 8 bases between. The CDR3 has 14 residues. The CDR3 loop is CASSQPTRSYEQYF. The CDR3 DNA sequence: TGTGCCAGCAGCCAACCCACTCGCTCCTACGAGCAGTACTTC.

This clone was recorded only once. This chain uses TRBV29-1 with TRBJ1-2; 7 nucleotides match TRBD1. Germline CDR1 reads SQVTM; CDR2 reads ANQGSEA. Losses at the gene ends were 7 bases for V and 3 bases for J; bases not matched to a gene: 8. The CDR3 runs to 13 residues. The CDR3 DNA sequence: TGCAGCGCAAACACCGGGACAGACTATGGCTACACCTTC. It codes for CSANTGTDYGYTF.

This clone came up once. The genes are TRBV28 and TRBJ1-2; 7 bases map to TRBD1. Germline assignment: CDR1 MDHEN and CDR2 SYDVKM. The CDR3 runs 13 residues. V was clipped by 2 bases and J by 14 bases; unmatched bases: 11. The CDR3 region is CASSLTLGTDFTF. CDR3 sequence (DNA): TGTGCCAGCAGTTTAACCCTCGGGACAGACTTTACCTTC.

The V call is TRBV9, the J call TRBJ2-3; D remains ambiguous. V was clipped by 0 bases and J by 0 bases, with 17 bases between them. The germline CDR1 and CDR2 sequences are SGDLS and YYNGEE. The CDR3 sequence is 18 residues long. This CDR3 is CASSVGYGWAPSTDTQYF. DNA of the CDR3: TGTGCCAGCAGCGTAGGTTACGGTTGGGCCCCTAGCACAGATACGCAGTATTTT. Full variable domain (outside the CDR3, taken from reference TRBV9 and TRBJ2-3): DSGVTQTPKHLITATGQRVTLRCSPRSGDLSVYWYQQSLDQGLQFLIQYYNGEERAKGNILERFSAQQFPDLHSELNLSSLELGDSALYFCASSVGYGWAPSTDTQYFGPGTRLTVL.

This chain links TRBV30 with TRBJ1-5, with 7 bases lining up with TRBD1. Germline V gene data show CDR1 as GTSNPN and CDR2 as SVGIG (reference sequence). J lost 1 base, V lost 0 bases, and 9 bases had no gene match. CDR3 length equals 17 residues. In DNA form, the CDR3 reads TGTGCCTGGAGTGTCGTTGCAGGGACAGCAAGCAATCAGCCCCAGCATTTT. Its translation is CAWSVVAGTASNQPQHF.

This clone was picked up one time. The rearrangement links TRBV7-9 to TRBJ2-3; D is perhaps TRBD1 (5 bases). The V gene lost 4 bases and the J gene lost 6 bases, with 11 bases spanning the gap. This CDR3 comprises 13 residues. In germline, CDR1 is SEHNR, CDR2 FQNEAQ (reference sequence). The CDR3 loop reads CASSYSGPDTQYF. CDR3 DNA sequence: TGTGCCAGCAGCTATTCAGGGCCCGATACGCAGTATTTT. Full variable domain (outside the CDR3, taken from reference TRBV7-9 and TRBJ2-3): DTGVSQNPRHKITKRGQNVTFRCDPISEHNRLYWYRQTLGQGPEFLTYFQNEAQLEKSRLLSDRFSAERPKGSFSTLEIQRTEQGDSAMYLCASSYSGPDTQYFGPGTRLTVL.

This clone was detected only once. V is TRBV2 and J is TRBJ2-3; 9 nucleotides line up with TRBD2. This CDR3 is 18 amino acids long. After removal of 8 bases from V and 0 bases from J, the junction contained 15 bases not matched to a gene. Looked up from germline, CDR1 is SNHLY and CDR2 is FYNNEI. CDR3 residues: CASSRVHSGGLSTDTQYF. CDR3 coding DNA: TGTGCCAGCTCCAGAGTCCATAGCGGGGGCCTAAGCACAGATACGCAGTATTTT.

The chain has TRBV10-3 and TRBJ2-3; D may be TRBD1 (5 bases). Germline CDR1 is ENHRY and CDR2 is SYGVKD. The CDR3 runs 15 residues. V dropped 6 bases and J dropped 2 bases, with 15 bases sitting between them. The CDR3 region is CAIRDDSLSTDTQYF. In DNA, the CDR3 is TGTGCCATCAGAGATGACAGCTTATCCACAGATACGCAGTATTTT.

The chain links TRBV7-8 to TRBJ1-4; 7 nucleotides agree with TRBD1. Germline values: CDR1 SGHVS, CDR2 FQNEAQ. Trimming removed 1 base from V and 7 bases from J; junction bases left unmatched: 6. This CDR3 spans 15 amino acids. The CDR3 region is CASSLGSQGGEKLFF. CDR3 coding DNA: TGTGCCAGCAGCTTAGGGAGTCAGGGGGGTGAAAAACTGTTTTTT. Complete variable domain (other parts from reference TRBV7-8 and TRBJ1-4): GAGVSQSPRYKVAKRGQDVALRCDPISGHVSLFWYQQALGQGPEFLTYFQNEAQLDKSGLPSDRFFAERPEGSVSTLKIQRTQQEDSAVYLCASSLGSQGGEKLFFGSGTQLSVL.

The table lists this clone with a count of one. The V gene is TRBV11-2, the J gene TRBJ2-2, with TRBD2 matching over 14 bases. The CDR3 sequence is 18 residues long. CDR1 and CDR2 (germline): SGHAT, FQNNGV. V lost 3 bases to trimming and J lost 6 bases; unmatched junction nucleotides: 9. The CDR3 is CASSFGLAGGPPAGELFF. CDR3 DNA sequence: TGTGCCAGCAGCTTCGGACTAGCGGGGGGTCCCCCCGCCGGGGAGCTGTTTTTT. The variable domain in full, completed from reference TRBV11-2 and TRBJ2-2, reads EAGVAQSPRYKIIEKRQSVAFWCNPISGHATLYWYQQILGQGPKLLIQFQNNGVVDDSQLPKDRFSAERLKGVDSTLKIQPAKLEDSAVYLCASSFGLAGGPPAGELFFGEGSRLTVL.

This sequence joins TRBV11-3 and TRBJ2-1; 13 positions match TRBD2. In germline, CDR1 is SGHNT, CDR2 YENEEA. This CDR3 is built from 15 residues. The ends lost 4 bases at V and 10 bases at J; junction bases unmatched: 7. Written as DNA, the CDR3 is TGTGCCAGCAGCTCGACGCGACTAGCGGGGGGAGAGCAGTTCTTC. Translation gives CASSSTRLAGGEQFF.

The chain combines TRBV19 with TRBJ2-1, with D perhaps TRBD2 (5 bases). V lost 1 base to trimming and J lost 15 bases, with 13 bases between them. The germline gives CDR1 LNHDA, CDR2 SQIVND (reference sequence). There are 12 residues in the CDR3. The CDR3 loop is CASSIGGLALFF. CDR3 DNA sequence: TGTGCCAGTAGTATAGGAGGACTCGCCCTGTTCTTC.

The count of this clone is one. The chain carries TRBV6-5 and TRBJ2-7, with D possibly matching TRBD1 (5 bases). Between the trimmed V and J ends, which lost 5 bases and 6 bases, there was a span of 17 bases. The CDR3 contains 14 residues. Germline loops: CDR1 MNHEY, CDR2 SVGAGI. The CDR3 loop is CASSLNPRVFEQYF. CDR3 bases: TGTGCCAGCAGTCTAAATCCCAGGGTGTTCGAGCAGTACTTC.

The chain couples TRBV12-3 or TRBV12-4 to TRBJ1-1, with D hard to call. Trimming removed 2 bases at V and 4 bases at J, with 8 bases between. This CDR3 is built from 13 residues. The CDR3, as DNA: TGTGCCAGCAGTTTATATGAGGGCACTGAAGCTTTCTTT. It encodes CASSLYEGTEAFF.

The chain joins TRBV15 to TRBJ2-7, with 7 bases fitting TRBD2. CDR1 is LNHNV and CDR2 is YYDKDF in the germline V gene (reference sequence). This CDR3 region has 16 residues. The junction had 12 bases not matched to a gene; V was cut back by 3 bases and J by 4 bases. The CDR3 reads CATSSRIMGLKYEQYF. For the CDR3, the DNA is TGTGCCACCAGCAGCCGAATCATGGGACTAAAGTACGAGCAGTACTTC.

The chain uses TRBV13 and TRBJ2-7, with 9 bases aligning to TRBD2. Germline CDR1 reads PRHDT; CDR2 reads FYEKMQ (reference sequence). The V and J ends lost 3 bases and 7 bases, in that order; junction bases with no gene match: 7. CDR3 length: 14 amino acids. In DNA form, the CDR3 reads TGTGCCAGCAGCTTCCTGGCGGGGGGGCTGGAGCAGTACTTC. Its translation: CASSFLAGGLEQYF. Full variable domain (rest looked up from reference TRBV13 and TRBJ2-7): AAGVIQSPRHLIKEKRETATLKCYPIPRHDTVYWYQQGPGQDPQFLISFYEKMQSDKGSIPDRFSAQQFSDYHSELNMSSLELGDSALYFCASSFLAGGLEQYFGPGTRLTVT.

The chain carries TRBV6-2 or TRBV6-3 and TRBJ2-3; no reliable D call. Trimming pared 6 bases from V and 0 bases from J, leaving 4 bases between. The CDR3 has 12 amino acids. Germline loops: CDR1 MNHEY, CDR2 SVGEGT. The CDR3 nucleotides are TGTGCCAGCAGCGAGAGCACAGATACGCAGTATTTT. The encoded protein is CASSESTDTQYF.

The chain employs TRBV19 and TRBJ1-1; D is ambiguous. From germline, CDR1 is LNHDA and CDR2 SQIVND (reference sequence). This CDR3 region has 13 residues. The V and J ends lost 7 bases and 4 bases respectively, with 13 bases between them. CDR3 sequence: CASNPVGSTEAFF. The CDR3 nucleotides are TGTGCCAGTAACCCCGTTGGGAGCACTGAAGCTTTCTTT. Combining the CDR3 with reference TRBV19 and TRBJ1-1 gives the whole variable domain DGGITQSPKYLFRKEGQNVTLSCEQNLNHDAMYWYRQDPGQGLRLIYYSQIVNDFQKGDIAEGYSVSREKKESFPLTVTSAQKNPTAFYLCASNPVGSTEAFFGQGTRLTVV.

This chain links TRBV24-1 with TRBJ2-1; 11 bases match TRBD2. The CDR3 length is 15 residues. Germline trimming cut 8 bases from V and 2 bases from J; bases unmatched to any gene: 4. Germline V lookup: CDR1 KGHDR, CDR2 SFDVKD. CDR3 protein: CATTSSGGTYNEQFF. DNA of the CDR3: TGTGCCACCACTTCTAGCGGGGGGACCTACAATGAGCAGTTCTTC.

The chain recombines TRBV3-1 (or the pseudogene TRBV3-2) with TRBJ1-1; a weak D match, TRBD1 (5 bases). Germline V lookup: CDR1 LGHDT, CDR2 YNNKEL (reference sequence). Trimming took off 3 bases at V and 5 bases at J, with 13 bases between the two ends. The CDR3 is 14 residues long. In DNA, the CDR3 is TGTGCCAGCAGCCATACGAGCAGGGTTACTGAAGCTTTCTTT. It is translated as CASSHTSRVTEAFF.

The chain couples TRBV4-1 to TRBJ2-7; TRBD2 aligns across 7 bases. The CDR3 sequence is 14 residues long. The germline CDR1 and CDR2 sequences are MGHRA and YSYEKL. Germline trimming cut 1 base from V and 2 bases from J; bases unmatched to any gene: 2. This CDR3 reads CASSQVGGAYEQYF. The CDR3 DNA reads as TGCGCCAGCAGCCAAGTTGGGGGGGCCTACGAGCAGTACTTC.